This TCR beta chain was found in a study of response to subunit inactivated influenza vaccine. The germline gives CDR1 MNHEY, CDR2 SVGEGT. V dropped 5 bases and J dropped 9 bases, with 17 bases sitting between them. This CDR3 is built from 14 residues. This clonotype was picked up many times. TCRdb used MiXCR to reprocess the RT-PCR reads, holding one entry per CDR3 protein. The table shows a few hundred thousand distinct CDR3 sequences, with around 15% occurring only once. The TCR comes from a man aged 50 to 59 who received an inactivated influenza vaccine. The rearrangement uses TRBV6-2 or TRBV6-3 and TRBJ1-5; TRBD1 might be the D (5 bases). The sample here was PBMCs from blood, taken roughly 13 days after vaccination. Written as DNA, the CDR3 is TGTGCCAGCAGTAACCCCGGGACCCTGGGGCCCCAGCATTTT. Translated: CASSNPGTLGPQHF.